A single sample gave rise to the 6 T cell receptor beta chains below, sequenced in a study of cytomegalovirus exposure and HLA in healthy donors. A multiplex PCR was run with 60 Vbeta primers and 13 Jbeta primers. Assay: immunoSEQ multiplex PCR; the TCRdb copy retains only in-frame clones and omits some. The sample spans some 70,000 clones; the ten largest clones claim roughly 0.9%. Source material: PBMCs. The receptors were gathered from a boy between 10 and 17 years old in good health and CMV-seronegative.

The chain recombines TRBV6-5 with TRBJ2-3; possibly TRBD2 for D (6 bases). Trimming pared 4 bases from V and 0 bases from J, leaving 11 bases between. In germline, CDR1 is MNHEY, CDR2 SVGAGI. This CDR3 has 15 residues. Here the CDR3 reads CASSSLAPSTDTQYF. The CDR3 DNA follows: TGTGCCAGCAGTTCGCTAGCGCCAAGCACAGATACGCAGTATTTT.

The CDR3: CASAEGTGTTEAFF. The CDR3 DNA follows: TGTGCCAGCGCTGAGGGGACAGGCACCACTGAAGCTTTCTTT. V is TRBV19 and J is TRBJ1-1, with 8 bases that match TRBD1. V lost 9 bases, J lost 4 bases, and 10 bases stayed unmatched. The length of the CDR3 is 14 residues. Germline V CDR1 and CDR2: LNHDA, SQIVND (reference sequence).

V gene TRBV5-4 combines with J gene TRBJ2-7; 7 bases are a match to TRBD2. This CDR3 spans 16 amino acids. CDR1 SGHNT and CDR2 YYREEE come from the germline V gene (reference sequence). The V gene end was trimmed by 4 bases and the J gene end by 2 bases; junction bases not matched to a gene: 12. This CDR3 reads CASSAPSGGVTYEQYF. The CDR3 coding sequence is TGTGCCAGCAGCGCACCCTCGGGGGGAGTGACCTACGAGCAGTACTTC.

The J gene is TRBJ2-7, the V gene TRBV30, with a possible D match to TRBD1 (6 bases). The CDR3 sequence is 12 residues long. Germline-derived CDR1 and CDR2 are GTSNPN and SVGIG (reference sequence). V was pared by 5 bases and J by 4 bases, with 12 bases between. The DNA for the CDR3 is TGTGCCTGGGGCCCCCAGGGGTACGAGCAGTACTTC. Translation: CAWGPQGYEQYF.

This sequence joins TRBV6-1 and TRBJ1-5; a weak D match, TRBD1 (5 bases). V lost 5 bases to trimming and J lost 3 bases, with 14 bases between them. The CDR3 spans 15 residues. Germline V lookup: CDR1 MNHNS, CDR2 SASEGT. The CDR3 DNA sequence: TGTGCCAGCAGTTTAAAGGGGCCCTCCAATCAGCCCCAGCATTTT. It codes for CASSLKGPSNQPQHF.

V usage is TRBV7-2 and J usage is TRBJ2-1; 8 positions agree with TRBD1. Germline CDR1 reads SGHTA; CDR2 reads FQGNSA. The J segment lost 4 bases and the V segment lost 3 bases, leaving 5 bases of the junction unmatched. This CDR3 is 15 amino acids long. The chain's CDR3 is CASSFDRGEYNEQFF. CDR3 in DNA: TGTGCCAGCAGCTTCGACAGGGGAGAGTACAATGAGCAGTTCTTC.